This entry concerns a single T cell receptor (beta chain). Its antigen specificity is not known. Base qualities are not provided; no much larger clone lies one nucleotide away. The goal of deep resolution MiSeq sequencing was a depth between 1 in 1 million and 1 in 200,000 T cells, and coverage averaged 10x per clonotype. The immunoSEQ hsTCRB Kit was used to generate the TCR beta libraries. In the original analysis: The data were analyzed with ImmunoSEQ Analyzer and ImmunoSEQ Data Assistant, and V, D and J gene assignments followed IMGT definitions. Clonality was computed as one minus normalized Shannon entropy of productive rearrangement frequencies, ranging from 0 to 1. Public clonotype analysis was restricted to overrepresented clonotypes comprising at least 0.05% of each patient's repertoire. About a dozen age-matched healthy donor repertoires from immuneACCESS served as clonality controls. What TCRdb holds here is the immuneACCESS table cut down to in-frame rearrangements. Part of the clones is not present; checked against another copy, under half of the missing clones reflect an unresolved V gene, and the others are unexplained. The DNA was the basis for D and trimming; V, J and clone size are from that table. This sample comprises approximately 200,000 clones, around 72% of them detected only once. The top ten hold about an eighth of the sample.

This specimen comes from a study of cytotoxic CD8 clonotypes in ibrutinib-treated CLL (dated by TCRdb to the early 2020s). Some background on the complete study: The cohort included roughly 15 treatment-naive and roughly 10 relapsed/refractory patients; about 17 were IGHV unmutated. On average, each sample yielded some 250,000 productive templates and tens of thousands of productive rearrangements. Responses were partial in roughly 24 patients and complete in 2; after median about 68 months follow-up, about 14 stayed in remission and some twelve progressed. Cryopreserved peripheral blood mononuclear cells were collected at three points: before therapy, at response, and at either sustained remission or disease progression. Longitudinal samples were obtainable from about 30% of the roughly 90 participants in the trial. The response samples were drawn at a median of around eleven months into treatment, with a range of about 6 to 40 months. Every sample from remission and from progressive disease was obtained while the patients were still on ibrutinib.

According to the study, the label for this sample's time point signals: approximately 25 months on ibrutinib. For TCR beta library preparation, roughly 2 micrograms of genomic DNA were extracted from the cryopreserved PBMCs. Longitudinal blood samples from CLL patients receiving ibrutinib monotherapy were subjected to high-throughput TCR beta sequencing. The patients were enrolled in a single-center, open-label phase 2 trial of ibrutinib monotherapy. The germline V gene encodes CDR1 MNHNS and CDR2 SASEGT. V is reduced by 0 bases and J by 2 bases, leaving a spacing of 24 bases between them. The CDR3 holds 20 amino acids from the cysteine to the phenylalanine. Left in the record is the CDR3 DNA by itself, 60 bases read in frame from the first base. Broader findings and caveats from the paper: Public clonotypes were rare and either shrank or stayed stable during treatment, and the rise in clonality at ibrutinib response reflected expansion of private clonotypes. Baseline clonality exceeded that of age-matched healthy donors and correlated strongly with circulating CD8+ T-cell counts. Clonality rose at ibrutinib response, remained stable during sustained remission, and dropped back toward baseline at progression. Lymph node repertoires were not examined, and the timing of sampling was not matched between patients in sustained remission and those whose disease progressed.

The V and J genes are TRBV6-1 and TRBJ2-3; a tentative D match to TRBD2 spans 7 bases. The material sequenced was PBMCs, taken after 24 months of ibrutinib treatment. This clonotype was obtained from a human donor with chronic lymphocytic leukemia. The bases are TGTGCCAGCAGTGAAGCCTTGTTCTCAGCGGCGGGGGCCTACACAGATACGCAGTATTTT. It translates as CASSEALFSAAGAYTDTQYF.